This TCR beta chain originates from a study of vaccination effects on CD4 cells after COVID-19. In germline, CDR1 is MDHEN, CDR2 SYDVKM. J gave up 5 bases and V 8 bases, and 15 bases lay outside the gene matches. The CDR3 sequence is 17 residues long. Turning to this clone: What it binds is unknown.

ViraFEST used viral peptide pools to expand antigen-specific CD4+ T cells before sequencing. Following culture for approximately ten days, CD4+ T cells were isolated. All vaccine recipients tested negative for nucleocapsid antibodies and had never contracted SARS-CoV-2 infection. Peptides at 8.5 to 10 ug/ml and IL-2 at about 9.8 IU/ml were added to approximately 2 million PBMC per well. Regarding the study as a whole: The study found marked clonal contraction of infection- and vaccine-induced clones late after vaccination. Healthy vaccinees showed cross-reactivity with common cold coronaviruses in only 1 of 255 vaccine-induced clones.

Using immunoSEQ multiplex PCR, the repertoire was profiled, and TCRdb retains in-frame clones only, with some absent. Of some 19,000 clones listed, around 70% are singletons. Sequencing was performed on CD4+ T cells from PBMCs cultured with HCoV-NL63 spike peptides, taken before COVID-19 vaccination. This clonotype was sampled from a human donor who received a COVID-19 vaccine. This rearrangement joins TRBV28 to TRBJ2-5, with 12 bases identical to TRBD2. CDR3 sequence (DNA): TGTGCCAGCGGTGGAACTAGCGGGAGGTTTTCGCAGGAGACCCAGTACTTC. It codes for CASGGTSGRFSQETQYF.